The clone carrying this TCR beta chain was detected only a few times. TCRdb re-called the PCR reads with MiXCR, one entry per CDR3 protein. The top ten clones hold 9.5% to 13% of a sample with more than 80,000 distinct CDR3 sequences, 45% to 55% of them seen once. The source of the sample is a study of CDR3 diversity in severe acne. Trimming stripped 7 bases from V and 5 bases from J, with 14 bases between. Germline assignment: CDR1 MNHNY and CDR2 SVGAGI (reference sequence). This CDR3 comprises 14 residues. Material for sequencing was blood. The V and J genes are TRBV6-6 and TRBJ1-4; D not resolved. The receptor was isolated from a male donor with severe acne vulgaris. CDR3 bases: TGTGCCAGCATGGGTCCCCGAGGGAATGAAAAACTGTTTTTT. It codes for CASMGPRGNEKLFF.